A single sample gave rise to the 30 T cell receptor beta chains below, sequenced in a study of post-analysis software for immune sequencing data. The study's findings and limits: Among about 5 TRBV segments more frequent in patients than controls were TRBV5-6, TRBV5-1 and TRBV20-1.

Antigens for these TCRs are unknown. Every TCR beta cDNA library bore unique molecular identifiers. TCRdb re-called the PCR reads with MiXCR, one entry per CDR3 protein. Here the sample spans about 770,000 distinct CDR3 sequences, around 45% being singletons. Sequences were obtained from blood. The source is a girl under 18 with multiple sclerosis.

This clonotype was counted a few times. CDR3 coding DNA: TGTGCCACCAGCCTAAGACTAGCGGGAGGGATCGGGGAGACCCAGTACTTC. Translating it yields CATSLRLAGGIGETQYF. The V call is TRBV15, the J call TRBJ2-5, with 14 positions matching TRBD2. CDR1 is LNHNV and CDR2 is YYDKDF in the germline V gene (reference sequence). The CDR3 contains 17 residues. After removal of 5 bases from V and 5 bases from J, the junction contained 10 bases not matched to a gene.

This clonotype has just one count. The V call is TRBV6-5, the J call TRBJ2-2; D gene unclear. The germline gives CDR1 MNHEY, CDR2 SVGAGI. The length of the CDR3 is 14 residues. Between the trimmed V and J ends, which lost 3 bases and 4 bases, there was a span of 9 bases. CDR3 nucleotide sequence: TGTGCCAGCAGTTATGGGTACGGCACCGGGGAGCTGTTTTTT. Amino acid sequence: CASSYGYGTGELFF.

This clonotype occurred a few times. Written as DNA, the CDR3 is TGTGCCAGCAGTTTAAGGGGCGGGAGTGGTAATGAGCAGTTCTTC. Translated: CASSLRGGSGNEQFF. The chain links TRBV28 to TRBJ2-1; the match to TRBD2 covers 7 bases. The germline gives CDR1 MDHEN, CDR2 SYDVKM. CDR3 length equals 15 residues. V shed 2 bases and J 7 bases; nucleotides not matched to a gene: 8.

The V gene is TRBV29-1, the J gene TRBJ2-1, with D perhaps being TRBD1 or TRBD2 (6 bases each). CDR3 length equals 13 residues. Germline V gene sequence: CDR1 SQVTM, CDR2 ANQGSEA. With 8 bases removed from V and 0 bases from J, the gap between germline ends came to 11 bases. The CDR3 DNA reads TGCAGCTCCGGGGGCAACTCCTACAATGAGCAGTTCTTC. Protein product: CSSGGNSYNEQFF.

The J gene is TRBJ2-5, the V gene TRBV5-1; 13 nucleotides match TRBD2. The CDR3 extends over 16 amino acids. The germline gives CDR1 SGHRS, CDR2 YFSETQ. V gave up 3 bases and J gave up 5 bases; unmatched junction bases: 7. In DNA form, the CDR3 reads TGCGCCAGCAGCTCTGGGACTAGCGGGAAGGGGGAGACCCAGTACTTC. Translation: CASSSGTSGKGETQYF.

This sequence joins TRBV5-5 and TRBJ2-7; 9 positions match TRBD2. The CDR3 runs 15 residues. V trimming: 4 bases; J trimming: 1 base; junction bases outside the gene matches: 6. CDR1 and CDR2 (germline): SGHKS, YYEKEE (reference sequence). The CDR3 protein is CASSHSGRKSYEQYF. The CDR3 coding sequence is TGTGCCAGCAGCCACAGCGGGAGGAAATCCTACGAGCAGTACTTC.

This clonotype occurred a few times. CDR3 sequence: CASSYSFGEAFF. Written as DNA, the CDR3 is TGTGCCAGCAGTTACTCGTTTGGGGAAGCTTTCTTT. The V gene is TRBV6-5, the J gene TRBJ1-1; D is uncertain. This CDR3 contains 12 residues. CDR1 is MNHEY and CDR2 is SVGAGI in the germline V gene. V lost 0 bases to trimming and J lost 8 bases, with 7 bases between them.

As regards this clonotype: One end of the junction is discordant with germline, which a read error may explain. The chain is built from TRBV7-2 and TRBJ2-1, with TRBD2 as a possible D gene (6 bases). There are 16 residues in the CDR3. Germline CDR1 SGHTA, CDR2 FQGNSA. The CDR3 DNA reads as TGTGCCAGCAGCGAGGGACTTGCAAGCTCCTACAATAAGCAGTTCTTC. Translated: CASSEGLASSYNKQFF.

This CDR3 reads CSARDILAGLYEQYF. CDR3 nucleotide sequence: TGCAGTGCTAGAGATATCCTAGCGGGATTGTACGAGCAGTACTTC. The gene calls are TRBV20-1 and TRBJ2-7; 9 bases agree with TRBD2. The CDR3 contains 15 residues. The V gene's germline CDR1 is DFQATT and CDR2 SNEGSKA (reference sequence). V shed 0 bases, J shed 4 bases, and the junction held 7 bases outside the gene matches.

V gene TRBV5-1 combines with J gene TRBJ2-7; 9 bases line up with TRBD1. The last part of the DNA fits TRBJ2-5 better; the J call may be wrong. Germline V gives CDR1 SGHRS, CDR2 YFSETQ. The length of the CDR3 is 15 residues. DNA for the CDR3: TGCGCCAGCAGCTCGACGCCGGACAGGGGAGAGACCCAGTACTTC. This encodes CASSSTPDRGETQYF.

The chain joins TRBV20-1 to TRBJ2-3; D possibly corresponds to TRBD1 (6 bases). Germline V lookup: CDR1 DFQATT, CDR2 SNEGSKA (reference sequence). The CDR3 covers 15 residues. V lost 0 bases and J 3 bases, leaving 13 bases between the germline ends. The CDR3 loop is CSARDTGSLTDTQYF. The CDR3 bases are TGCAGTGCTAGAGATACAGGGAGCTTGACAGATACGCAGTATTTT.

This clonotype was found once. J is TRBJ1-1 and V is TRBV11-2; the D is unclear. The germline V and J ends were trimmed by 3 bases and 1 base, with 15 bases remaining between them. The CDR3 sequence is 16 residues long. Germline CDR1 and CDR2: SGHAT and FQNNGV. CDR3 sequence reads: CASSFHFVGRNTEAFF. DNA of the CDR3: TGTGCCAGCAGCTTTCATTTTGTCGGGAGGAACACTGAAGCTTTCTTT.

This clonotype has more than one count but fewer than ten. The chain recombines TRBV13 with TRBJ1-5; D remains ambiguous. The CDR3 contains 13 residues. From germline, CDR1 is PRHDT and CDR2 FYEKMQ (reference sequence). Between the trimmed V and J ends, which lost 0 bases and 4 bases, there was a span of 4 bases. DNA of the CDR3: TGTGCCAGCAGCTTAGGCTGGAATCAGCCCCAGCATTTT. Its translation is CASSLGWNQPQHF.

This clonotype was seen a handful of times. The rearrangement links TRBV12-3 or TRBV12-4 to TRBJ1-2, with D possibly TRBD1 on 5 matching bases. The CDR3 is 15 residues long. V was shortened by 2 bases and J by 5 bases, with 15 bases between the two germline ends. The CDR3 loop reads CASSLKTVILYGYTF. CDR3 nucleotides: TGTGCCAGCAGTTTAAAGACAGTAATCCTTTATGGCTACACCTTC.

V gene TRBV4-3 combines with J gene TRBJ2-3; 9 positions match TRBD2. V lost 0 bases, J lost 6 bases, and 13 bases stayed unmatched. In germline, CDR1 is LGHNA, CDR2 YSLEER. The CDR3 runs to 18 residues. The CDR3 here is CASSQDTRAGGPYDTQYF. The CDR3 region has the DNA TGCGCCAGCAGCCAAGACACCCGAGCGGGAGGCCCTTATGATACGCAGTATTTT.

This clonotype was counted only a few times. V usage is TRBV15 and J usage is TRBJ2-7; perhaps TRBD1 as D (6 bases). The V and J ends lost 4 bases and 6 bases respectively, with 19 bases between them. Germline-derived CDR1 and CDR2 are LNHNV and YYDKDF (reference sequence). This CDR3 contains 15 residues. The chain's CDR3 is CATSIPGTRGSEQYF. CDR3 nucleotide sequence: TGTGCCACCAGCATTCCCGGGACAAGGGGGTCCGAGCAGTACTTC. The full variable domain, with the rest looked up from reference TRBV15 and TRBJ2-7, is DAMVIQNPRYQVTQFGKPVTLSCSQTLNHNVMYWYQQKSSQAPKLLFHYYDKDFNNEADTPDNFQSRRPNTSFCFLDIRSPGLGDTAMYLCATSIPGTRGSEQYFGPGTRLTVT.

This clonotype was counted between two and nine times. CDR3 sequence reads: CASSSWATAGGSGELFF. The CDR3 DNA reads TGTGCCAGCAGCTCCTGGGCGACGGCGGGAGGGTCCGGGGAGCTGTTTTTT. This chain uses TRBV9 with TRBJ2-2, with TRBD2 matching over 9 bases. Unmatched junction bases numbered 13, after V lost 4 bases and J lost 6 bases. This CDR3 is 17 amino acids long. Germline CDR1 is SGDLS and CDR2 is YYNGEE. The variable domain in full, completed from reference TRBV9 and TRBJ2-2, reads DSGVTQTPKHLITATGQRVTLRCSPRSGDLSVYWYQQSLDQGLQFLIQYYNGEERAKGNILERFSAQQFPDLHSELNLSSLELGDSALYFCASSSWATAGGSGELFFGEGSRLTVL.

Here the CDR3 reads CSVLSNRVTTNTEAFF. The CDR3 coding sequence is TGCAGTGTCCTGTCAAACAGGGTAACAACGAACACTGAAGCTTTCTTT. The rearrangement links TRBV20-1 to TRBJ1-1; TRBD1 is a possible D gene (6 bases). Trimming took 7 bases from V and 1 from J, leaving 22 bases between them. Germline V gives CDR1 DFQATT, CDR2 SNEGSKA (reference sequence). CDR3 length: 16 amino acids.

This clonotype appeared a single time. The chain is built from TRBV29-1 and TRBJ2-7; 15 bases map to TRBD2. The length of the CDR3 is 14 residues. Unmatched junction bases numbered 8, after V lost 7 bases and J lost 7 bases. Germline CDR1 is SQVTM and CDR2 is ANQGSEA. DNA of the CDR3: TGCAGCGCAGGACTAGCGGGAGGGCCAAATGAGCAGTACTTC. Translated: CSAGLAGGPNEQYF.

This rearrangement joins TRBV28 to TRBJ1-2; D remains ambiguous. The germline V and J ends were trimmed by 3 bases and 4 bases, with 15 bases remaining between them. Germline loops: CDR1 MDHEN, CDR2 SYDVKM. There are 15 residues in the CDR3. The CDR3 region has the DNA TGTGCCAGCAGTTTCGGCCGGGAGAACCTCTATGGCTACACCTTC. Translation gives CASSFGRENLYGYTF.

This chain connects TRBV20-1 to TRBJ2-7; the match to TRBD2 covers 13 bases. The ends lost 3 bases at V and 5 bases at J; junction bases unmatched: 7. CDR3 length: 15 amino acids. Germline lookup yields CDR1 DFQATT and CDR2 SNEGSKA (reference sequence). The CDR3 nucleotides are TGCAGTGCTAGCCGCCCACTAGCGGGAGGGAACGAGCAGTACTTC. This codes for CSASRPLAGGNEQYF.

This chain uses TRBV19 with TRBJ2-7; 11 positions match TRBD2. V gave up 3 bases and J gave up 3 bases; unmatched junction bases: 4. The CDR3 spans 15 residues. The germline V gene has CDR1 LNHDA and CDR2 SQIVND (reference sequence). CDR3 nucleotide sequence: TGTGCCAGTAGTATTCTAGCGGGGGGACGCTACGAGCAGTACTTC. This encodes CASSILAGGRYEQYF.

This chain connects TRBV5-1 to TRBJ2-1; D gene uncertain. Germline CDR1 is SGHRS and CDR2 is YFSETQ. The CDR3 is made up of 13 amino acids. The V end lost 0 bases, the J end lost 8 bases, and 9 bases lay between the germline ends. The CDR3 coding sequence is TGCGCCAGCAGCTTGGGAGGTGCCGATGAGCAGTTCTTC. Protein sequence: CASSLGGADEQFF.

Points on this clonotype: An end of the junction differs from the germline gene, which may be a read error. This chain joins TRBV12-3 or TRBV12-4 and TRBJ2-3, with 12 bases matching TRBD2. CDR3 length: 15 residues. The CDR3 DNA sequence: TGTGTCAGCAGACCTCTGGGACTAGCGGGAGATACGCAGTATTTT. Amino acid sequence: CVSRPLGLAGDTQYF.

This clonotype has just a few counts. This chain uses TRBV9 with TRBJ2-1; TRBD2 is a possible D gene (6 bases). Germline assignment: CDR1 SGDLS and CDR2 YYNGEE. Trimming removed 4 bases from V and 7 bases from J, with 18 bases in between. The CDR3 is 15 residues long. The CDR3 is CASSLQGAGWNEQFF. The DNA of the CDR3 is TGTGCCAGCAGCCTTCAAGGGGCGGGATGGAATGAGCAGTTCTTC.

This chain links TRBV11-2 with TRBJ1-2, with D unresolved. Germline CDR1 and CDR2: SGHAT and FQNNGV. Trimming left V 2 bases short and J 3 bases short, with 13 bases between. The CDR3 has 15 residues. CDR3 in amino acids: CASSLRFESHYGYTF. The CDR3 DNA sequence: TGTGCCAGCAGCTTAAGGTTCGAGTCTCACTATGGCTACACCTTC.

There are a few counts of this clonotype. V usage is TRBV19 and J usage is TRBJ2-6; no firm D call. The CDR3 extends over 14 amino acids. The ends were cut back, 4 bases at V and 0 bases at J, with 4 bases in the middle. Looked up from germline, CDR1 is LNHDA and CDR2 is SQIVND (reference sequence). The CDR3 sequence is CASSTYSGANVLTF. CDR3 DNA: TGTGCCAGTAGTACTTACTCTGGGGCCAACGTCCTGACTTTC.

The chain couples TRBV20-1 to TRBJ2-7, with 11 bases lining up with TRBD2. Germline V lookup: CDR1 DFQATT, CDR2 SNEGSKA (reference sequence). J was trimmed by 4 bases and V by 3 bases; bases with no gene match: 8. This CDR3 has 15 residues. In DNA form, the CDR3 reads TGCAGTGCTAGCCCTCCACTAGCGGGAGAATACGAGCAGTACTTC. Translation: CSASPPLAGEYEQYF.

The chain is built from TRBV4-3 and TRBJ2-1; perhaps TRBD2 as D (6 bases). This CDR3 has 16 residues. CDR1 LGHNA and CDR2 YSLEER come from the germline V gene. V lost 0 bases and J 1 base, leaving 10 bases between the germline ends. The CDR3: CASSQDWGRSYNEQFF. In DNA form, the CDR3 reads TGCGCCAGCAGCCAAGATTGGGGGAGGTCCTACAATGAGCAGTTCTTC.

The chain carries TRBV10-3 and TRBJ2-3, with D possibly being TRBD1 or TRBD2 (5 bases each). Germline CDR1 is ENHRY and CDR2 is SYGVKD. Deletions cut 3 bases from V and 4 bases from J, with 17 bases between. The CDR3 has 16 amino acids. For the CDR3, the DNA is TGTGCCATCAGTGACCCGAGGGGTCCAGACGCAGATACGCAGTATTTT. Translation: CAISDPRGPDADTQYF.